One sample yielded the 20 T cell receptor beta chains listed below, sequenced in a study of cytomegalovirus exposure and HLA in healthy donors. The primer mix had 60 Vbeta and 13 Jbeta primers. Method: immunoSEQ multiplex PCR; TCRdb's copy keeps in-frame clones and lacks some. Here the sample spans approximately 130,000 clones, around 80% being singletons. The specimen was PBMCs. The receptors come from a woman aged 40 to 50 in good health and CMV-seronegative.

The chain has TRBV27 and TRBJ1-5; TRBD1 aligns across 7 bases. This CDR3 contains 16 residues. The J segment lost 4 bases and the V segment lost 5 bases, leaving 11 bases of the junction unmatched. Germline V lookup: CDR1 MNHEY, CDR2 SMNVEV (reference sequence). The CDR3 region is CASSPDSDRENQPQHF. DNA of the CDR3: TGTGCCAGCAGTCCCGATTCCGACAGGGAAAATCAGCCCCAGCATTTT.

The chain couples TRBV5-6 to TRBJ2-1; no clear D. CDR3 length: 17 amino acids. CDR1 is SGHDT, CDR2 YYEEEE, per germline. V was clipped by 0 bases and J by 2 bases, with 15 bases between them. The CDR3 reads CASSLDSPIPTYNEQFF. As DNA, the CDR3 is TGTGCCAGCAGCTTGGACAGCCCAATACCAACCTACAATGAGCAGTTCTTC.

In this sample, this clone turned up once. The gene calls are TRBV20-1 and TRBJ1-3, with D unresolved. The germline V gene has CDR1 DFQATT and CDR2 SNEGSKA (reference sequence). This CDR3 has 11 residues. The CDR3 here is CSLGLGNTIYF. The DNA of the CDR3 is TGCAGCCTAGGCCTTGGAAACACCATATATTTT.

The gene calls are TRBV11-2 and TRBJ2-2; 8 positions match TRBD1. J gave up 4 bases and V 5 bases, and 9 bases lay outside the gene matches. From germline, CDR1 is SGHAT and CDR2 FQNNGV. There are 16 residues in the CDR3. This CDR3 reads CASSPRTGTLTGELFF. CDR3 DNA: TGTGCCAGCAGCCCCCGGACAGGGACTCTCACCGGGGAGCTGTTTTTT.

The chain uses TRBV28 and TRBJ1-2; D uncertain. Trimming stripped 6 bases from V and 6 bases from J, with 17 bases between. The CDR3 length is 14 residues. Germline loops: CDR1 MDHEN, CDR2 SYDVKM. The CDR3 reads CASSLVGSRNGYTF. The CDR3 bases are TGTGCCAGCAGCCTAGTAGGCAGTCGAAATGGCTACACCTTC.

The rearrangement joins TRBV28 to TRBJ1-5; no definite D call. Trimming shortened V by 6 bases and J by 3 bases, and 9 bases separated the two germline ends. Per germline, CDR1 MDHEN and CDR2 SYDVKM. The CDR3 contains 13 residues. CDR3 sequence reads: CASRAGNNQPQHF. CDR3 nucleotides: TGTGCCAGCAGGGCAGGAAACAATCAGCCCCAGCATTTT.

This rearrangement joins TRBV9 to TRBJ1-1, with 8 positions matching TRBD1. V shed 4 bases, J shed 2 bases, and the junction held 10 bases outside the gene matches. Germline assignment: CDR1 SGDLS and CDR2 YYNGEE. This CDR3 is built from 16 residues. CDR3 protein: CASSLGQARGNTEAFF. The CDR3, as DNA: TGTGCCAGCAGCTTGGGACAGGCGAGGGGAAACACTGAAGCTTTCTTT.

CDR3: CATSRTGGLYQPQHF. For the CDR3, the DNA is TGTGCCACCAGCAGAACAGGGGGGTTGTATCAGCCCCAGCATTTT. This chain uses TRBV15 with TRBJ1-5, with 8 bases identical to TRBD1. J was trimmed by 5 bases and V by 2 bases; bases with no gene match: 5. Germline CDR1 and CDR2: LNHNV and YYDKDF (reference sequence). This CDR3 has 15 residues.

The V call is TRBV5-1, the J call TRBJ1-2; maybe TRBD1 (5 bases). The CDR3 runs 13 residues. Germline V CDR1 and CDR2: SGHRS, YFSETQ. The germline V and J ends were trimmed by 4 bases and 8 bases, with 15 bases remaining between them. The CDR3 DNA sequence: TGCGCCAGCAGCCGCGACAGAGAAGCGGGCTACACCTTC. Residues: CASSRDREAGYTF. Full variable domain (rest looked up from reference TRBV5-1 and TRBJ1-2): KAGVTQTPRYLIKTRGQQVTLSCSPISGHRSVSWYQQTPGQGLQFLFEYFSETQRNKGNFPGRFSGRQFSNSRSEMNVSTLELGDSALYLCASSRDREAGYTFGSGTRLTVV.

Only a few counts were recorded for this clone. The rearrangement uses TRBV2 and TRBJ1-1, with 7 bases matching TRBD1. CDR1 and CDR2 from the germline V gene are SNHLY and FYNNEI. V shed 8 bases and J 0 bases; nucleotides not matched to a gene: 6. The length of the CDR3 is 14 residues. The CDR3 DNA reads TGTGCCAGCTTGACAGGGACCCTGAACACTGAAGCTTTCTTT. Its protein is CASLTGTLNTEAFF.

The rearrangement links TRBV6-1 to TRBJ2-1; a weak D match, TRBD1 (5 bases). V was cut by 2 bases and J by 7 bases, with 6 bases left in between. Germline lookup yields CDR1 MNHNS and CDR2 SASEGT. This CDR3 contains 12 residues. In DNA, the CDR3 is TGTGCCAGCAGTGAACAGGGAAATGAGCAGTTCTTC. The encoded protein is CASSEQGNEQFF.

In this sample, this clone turned up once. The chain is built from TRBV6-5 and TRBJ1-5, with 9 bases that match TRBD1. CDR3 size: 14 residues. The germline V gene has CDR1 MNHEY and CDR2 SVGAGI. V trimming: 6 bases; J trimming: 6 bases; junction bases outside the gene matches: 6. The CDR3: CASSPDRGGQPQHF. The DNA of the CDR3 is TGTGCCAGCAGCCCGGACAGGGGTGGTCAGCCCCAGCATTTT.

The chain is built from TRBV5-1 and TRBJ2-2; a weak D match, TRBD1 (5 bases). CDR3 length equals 16 residues. Germline values: CDR1 SGHRS, CDR2 YFSETQ. V was pared by 0 bases and J by 5 bases, with 14 bases between. CDR3 sequence reads: CASSLGQGLNTGELFF. DNA for the CDR3: TGCGCCAGCAGCTTGGGGCAGGGCCTCAATACCGGGGAGCTGTTTTTT.

In DNA form, the CDR3 reads TGTGCCAGCAGCCCCGACAGGGCAGGGGTTGGCTACACCTTC. Its protein product is CASSPDRAGVGYTF. The chain uses TRBV28 and TRBJ1-2, with 7 bases identical to TRBD1. Germline assignment: CDR1 MDHEN and CDR2 SYDVKM. With V trimmed by 6 bases and J by 7 bases, 11 bases remained unmatched. The CDR3 consists of 14 residues.

The V call is TRBV4-2, the J call TRBJ2-5, with D tentatively TRBD2 (5 bases). The ends were cut back, 0 bases at V and 1 base at J, with 12 bases in the middle. Germline values: CDR1 LGHNA, CDR2 YNFKEQ. There are 16 residues in the CDR3. CDR3 nucleotide sequence: TGTGCCAGCAGCCAAGAAGAACGAGCGGCCCAAGAGACCCAGTACTTC. It specifies CASSQEERAAQETQYF.

This chain uses TRBV27 with TRBJ2-2; a possible D gene is TRBD1 (6 bases). The CDR3 has 15 amino acids. In germline, CDR1 is MNHEY, CDR2 SMNVEV (reference sequence). The V and J ends lost 6 bases and 2 bases respectively, with 13 bases between them. The CDR3, as DNA: TGTGCCAGCAGCCTCAGGACAGACAACACCGGGGAGCTGTTTTTT. Amino acids: CASSLRTDNTGELFF.

The chain recombines TRBV7-9 with TRBJ2-1, with 8 bases fitting TRBD2. There are 17 residues in the CDR3. Trimming cost V 5 bases and J 6 bases; bases outside gene matches: 15. CDR1 is SEHNR and CDR2 is FQNEAQ in the germline V gene (reference sequence). In nucleotides, the CDR3 is TGTGCCAGCAGCGCCTTGCCCTCCCGGACTAGCTCCAATGAGCAGTTCTTC. Translation: CASSALPSRTSSNEQFF.

The chain has TRBV9 and TRBJ1-2; TRBD1 aligns across 11 bases. CDR3 length: 15 residues. Looked up from germline, CDR1 is SGDLS and CDR2 is YYNGEE. The V and J ends lost 3 bases and 8 bases, in that order; junction bases with no gene match: 9. CDR3 sequence (DNA): TGTGCCAGCAGCGACGAGGACAGGGGGCGCTGGGGCTACACCTTC. This gives the protein CASSDEDRGRWGYTF. The variable domain in full, with the rest retrieved from reference TRBV9 and TRBJ1-2, is DSGVTQTPKHLITATGQRVTLRCSPRSGDLSVYWYQQSLDQGLQFLIQYYNGEERAKGNILERFSAQQFPDLHSELNLSSLELGDSALYFCASSDEDRGRWGYTFGSGTRLTVV.

Concerning this clone itself: At the DNA level, this CDR3 is encoded by other sequences in the same sample as well. V and J are TRBV9 and TRBJ1-1, with D tentatively TRBD1 (5 bases). Germline-derived CDR1 and CDR2 are SGDLS and YYNGEE. This CDR3 contains 17 residues. The V gene lost 4 bases and the J gene lost 0 bases, with 19 bases spanning the gap. CDR3 residues: CASSPSPGTGVNTEAFF. The CDR3, as DNA: TGTGCCAGCAGCCCAAGCCCCGGGACGGGGGTGAACACTGAAGCTTTCTTT. The entire variable domain, with the rest obtained from reference TRBV9 and TRBJ1-1, is as follows: DSGVTQTPKHLITATGQRVTLRCSPRSGDLSVYWYQQSLDQGLQFLIQYYNGEERAKGNILERFSAQQFPDLHSELNLSSLELGDSALYFCASSPSPGTGVNTEAFFGQGTRLTVV.

V usage is TRBV7-6 and J usage is TRBJ2-5, with a weak D call TRBD1 (5 bases). V was cut by 4 bases and J by 1 base, with 16 bases left in between. This CDR3 has 16 residues. Germline loops: CDR1 SGHVS, CDR2 FNYEAQ. Here the CDR3 DNA reads TGTGCCAGCAGCTCGTACAGGAAAAGTCGCCAAGAGACCCAGTACTTC. This codes for CASSSYRKSRQETQYF.